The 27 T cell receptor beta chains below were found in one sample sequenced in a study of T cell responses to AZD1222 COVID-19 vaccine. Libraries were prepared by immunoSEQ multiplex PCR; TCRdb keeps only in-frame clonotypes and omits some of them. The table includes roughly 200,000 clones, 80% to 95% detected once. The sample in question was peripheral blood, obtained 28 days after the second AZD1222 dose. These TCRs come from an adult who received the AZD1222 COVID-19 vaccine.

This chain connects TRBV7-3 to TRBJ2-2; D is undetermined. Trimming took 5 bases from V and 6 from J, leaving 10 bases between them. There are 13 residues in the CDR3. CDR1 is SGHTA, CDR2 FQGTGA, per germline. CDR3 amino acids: CASSQSSAGELFF. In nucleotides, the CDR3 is TGTGCCAGCAGCCAATCCTCGGCCGGGGAGCTGTTTTTT.

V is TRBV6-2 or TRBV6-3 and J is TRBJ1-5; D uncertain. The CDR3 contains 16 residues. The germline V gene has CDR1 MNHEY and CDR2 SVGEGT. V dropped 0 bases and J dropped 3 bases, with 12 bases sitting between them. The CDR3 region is CASSYSGAAYNQPQHF. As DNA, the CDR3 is TGTGCCAGCAGTTACTCAGGCGCAGCCTACAATCAGCCCCAGCATTTT.

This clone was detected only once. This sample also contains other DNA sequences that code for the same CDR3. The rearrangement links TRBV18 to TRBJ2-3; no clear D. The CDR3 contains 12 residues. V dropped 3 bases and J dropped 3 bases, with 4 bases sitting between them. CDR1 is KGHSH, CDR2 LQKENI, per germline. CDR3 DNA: TGTGCCAGCTCACCTGGGACAGATACGCAGTATTTT. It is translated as CASSPGTDTQYF.

CDR3 bases: TGTGCCAGCAGCTTAGGTTTTGGGGAATACGAGCAGTACTTC. Its translation is CASSLGFGEYEQYF. The chain employs TRBV11-2 and TRBJ2-7, with D unresolved. Trimming cost V 1 base and J 4 bases, with 11 bases left between them. This CDR3 is built from 14 residues. Germline-derived CDR1 and CDR2 are SGHAT and FQNNGV.

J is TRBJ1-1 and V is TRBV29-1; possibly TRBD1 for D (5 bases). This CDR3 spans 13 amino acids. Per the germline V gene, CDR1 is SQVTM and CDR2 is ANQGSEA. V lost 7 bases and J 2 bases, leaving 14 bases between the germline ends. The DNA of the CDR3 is TGCAGCGCCCAGACAGTTATCAACACTGAAGCTTTCTTT. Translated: CSAQTVINTEAFF.

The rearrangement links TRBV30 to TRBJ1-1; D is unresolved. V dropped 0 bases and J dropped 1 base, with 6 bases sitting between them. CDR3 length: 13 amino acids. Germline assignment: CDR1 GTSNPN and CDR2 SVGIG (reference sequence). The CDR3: CAWSVSQNTEAFF. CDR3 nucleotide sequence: TGTGCCTGGAGTGTTTCACAGAACACTGAAGCTTTCTTT.

The CDR3 DNA reads as TGTGCCAGCAGCGATCAAGGGGGGGAGCAGTACTTC. Amino acid sequence: CASSDQGGEQYF. The chain has TRBV11-3 and TRBJ2-7; the D gene could be TRBD1 or TRBD2 (6 bases each). There are 12 residues in the CDR3. Germline CDR1 and CDR2: SGHNT and YENEEA. V was trimmed by 5 bases and J by 7 bases, leaving 12 bases between them.

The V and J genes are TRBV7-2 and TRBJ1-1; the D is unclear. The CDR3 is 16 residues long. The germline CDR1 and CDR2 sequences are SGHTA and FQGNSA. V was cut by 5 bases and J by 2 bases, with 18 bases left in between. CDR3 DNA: TGTGCCAGCAGCCAAGTTGTTAAGGGTGGTAACACTGAAGCTTTCTTT. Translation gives CASSQVVKGGNTEAFF. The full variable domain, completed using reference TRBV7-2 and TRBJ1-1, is GAGVSQSPSNKVTEKGKDVELRCDPISGHTALYWYRQSLGQGLEFLIYFQGNSAPDKSGLPSDRFSAERTGGSVSTLTIQRTQQEDSAVYLCASSQVVKGGNTEAFFGQGTRLTVV.

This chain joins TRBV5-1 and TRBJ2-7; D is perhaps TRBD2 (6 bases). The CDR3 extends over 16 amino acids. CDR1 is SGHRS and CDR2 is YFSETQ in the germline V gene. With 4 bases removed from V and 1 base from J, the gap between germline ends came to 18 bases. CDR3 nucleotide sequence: TGCGCCAGCAGCACTTATTGGGGGGAATCTTCCTACGAGCAGTACTTC. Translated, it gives CASSTYWGESSYEQYF.

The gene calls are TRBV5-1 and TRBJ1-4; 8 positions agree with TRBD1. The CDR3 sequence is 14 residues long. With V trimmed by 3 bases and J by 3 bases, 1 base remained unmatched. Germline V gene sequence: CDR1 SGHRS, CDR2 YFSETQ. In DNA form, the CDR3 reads TGCGCCAGCAGCTCAGGGGGCCCTAATGAAAAACTGTTTTTT. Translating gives CASSSGGPNEKLFF.

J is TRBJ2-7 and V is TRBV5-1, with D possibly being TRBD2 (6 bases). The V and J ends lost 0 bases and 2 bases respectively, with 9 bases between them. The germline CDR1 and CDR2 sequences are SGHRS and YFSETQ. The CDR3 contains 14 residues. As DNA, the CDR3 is TGCGCCAGCAGCTTGGCAGGGACTCCCTACGAGCAGTACTTC. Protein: CASSLAGTPYEQYF.

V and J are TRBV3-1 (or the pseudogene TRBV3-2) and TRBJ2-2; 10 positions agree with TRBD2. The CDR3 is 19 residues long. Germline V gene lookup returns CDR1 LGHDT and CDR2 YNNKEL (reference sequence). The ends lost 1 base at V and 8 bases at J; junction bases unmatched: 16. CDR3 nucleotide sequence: TGTGCCAGCAGCCAAGCCGTAAGGACTAGCGGTCGTTTCCCAGGGGAGCTGTTTTTT. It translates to CASSQAVRTSGRFPGELFF.

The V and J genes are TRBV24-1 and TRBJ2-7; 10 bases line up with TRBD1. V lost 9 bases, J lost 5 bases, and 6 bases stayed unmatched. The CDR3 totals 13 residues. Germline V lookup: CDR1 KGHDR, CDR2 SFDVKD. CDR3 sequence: CATGDRGTHEQYF. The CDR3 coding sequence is TGTGCCACCGGGGACAGGGGTACTCACGAGCAGTACTTC.

The CDR3 region is CATSESTGAQHF. The CDR3 DNA follows: TGTGCCACCAGTGAGTCGACAGGAGCCCAGCATTTT. The V call is TRBV24-1, the J call TRBJ1-5, with D maybe TRBD1 (6 bases). This CDR3 has 12 amino acids. In germline, CDR1 is KGHDR, CDR2 SFDVKD. V lost 4 bases and J lost 11, with 11 bases in between.

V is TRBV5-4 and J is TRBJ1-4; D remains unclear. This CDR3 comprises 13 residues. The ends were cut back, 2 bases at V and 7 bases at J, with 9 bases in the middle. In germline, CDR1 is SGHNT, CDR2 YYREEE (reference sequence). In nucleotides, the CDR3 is TGTGCCAGCAGCTTACCGGGTATTGAAAAACTGTTTTTT. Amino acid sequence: CASSLPGIEKLFF.

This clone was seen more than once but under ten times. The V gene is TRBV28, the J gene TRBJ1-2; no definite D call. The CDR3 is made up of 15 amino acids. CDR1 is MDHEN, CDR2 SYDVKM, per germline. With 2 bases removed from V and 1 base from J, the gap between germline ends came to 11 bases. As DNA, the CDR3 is TGTGCCAGCAGTTTAACGGATTATATTAACTATGGCTACACCTTC. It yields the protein CASSLTDYINYGYTF.

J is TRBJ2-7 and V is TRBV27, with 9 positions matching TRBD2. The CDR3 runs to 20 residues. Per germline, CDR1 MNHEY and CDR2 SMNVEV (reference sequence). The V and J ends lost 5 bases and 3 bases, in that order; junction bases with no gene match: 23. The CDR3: CASSPQAFGAGGKVFYEQYF. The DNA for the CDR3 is TGTGCCAGCAGTCCCCAGGCTTTTGGAGCGGGAGGCAAAGTCTTCTACGAGCAGTACTTC.

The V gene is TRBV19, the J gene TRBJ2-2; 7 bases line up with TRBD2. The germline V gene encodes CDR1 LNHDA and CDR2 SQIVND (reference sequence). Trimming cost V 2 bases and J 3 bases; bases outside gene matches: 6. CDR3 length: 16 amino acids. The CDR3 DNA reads TGTGCCAGTAGTATACGGGCAGGGAGGGACACCGGGGAGCTGTTTTTT. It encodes CASSIRAGRDTGELFF.

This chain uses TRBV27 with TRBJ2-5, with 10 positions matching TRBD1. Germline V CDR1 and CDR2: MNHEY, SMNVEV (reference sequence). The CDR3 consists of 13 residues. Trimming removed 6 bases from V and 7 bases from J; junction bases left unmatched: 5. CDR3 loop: CASSPGTGATQYF. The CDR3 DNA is TGTGCCAGCAGCCCGGGGACAGGGGCGACCCAGTACTTC.

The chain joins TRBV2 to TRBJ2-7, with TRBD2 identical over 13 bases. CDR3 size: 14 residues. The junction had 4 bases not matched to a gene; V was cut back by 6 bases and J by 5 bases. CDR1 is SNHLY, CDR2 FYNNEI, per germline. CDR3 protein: CASRGLAGRNEQYF. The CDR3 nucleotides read TGTGCCAGCAGGGGACTAGCGGGAAGGAACGAGCAGTACTTC.

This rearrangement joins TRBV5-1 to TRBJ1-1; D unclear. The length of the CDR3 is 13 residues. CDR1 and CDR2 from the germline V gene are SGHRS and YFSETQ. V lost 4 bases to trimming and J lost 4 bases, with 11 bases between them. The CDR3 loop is CASSLDWRTEAFF. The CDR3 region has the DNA TGCGCCAGCAGCCTTGATTGGCGCACTGAAGCTTTCTTT.

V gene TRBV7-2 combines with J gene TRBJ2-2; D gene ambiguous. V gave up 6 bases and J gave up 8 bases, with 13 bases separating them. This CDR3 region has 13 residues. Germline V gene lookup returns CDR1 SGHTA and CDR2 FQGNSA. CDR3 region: CASSLLGWGELFF. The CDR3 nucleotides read TGTGCCAGCAGTCTCCTAGGGTGGGGGGAGCTGTTTTTT.

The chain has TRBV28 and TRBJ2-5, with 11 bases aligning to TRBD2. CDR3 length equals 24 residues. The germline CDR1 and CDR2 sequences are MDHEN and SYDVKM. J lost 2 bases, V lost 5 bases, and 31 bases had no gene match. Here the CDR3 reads CASSHLALSGGLAGGYWRQETQYF. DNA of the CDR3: TGTGCCAGCAGTCACCTCGCTCTAAGCGGGGGCCTAGCGGGAGGCTACTGGAGACAAGAGACCCAGTACTTC.

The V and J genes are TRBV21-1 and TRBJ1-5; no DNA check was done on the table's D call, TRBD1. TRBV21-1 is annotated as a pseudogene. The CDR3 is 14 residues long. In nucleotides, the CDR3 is TGTGCCAGCAGCTGTTGGGGGCCCGATCAGCCCCAGCATTTT. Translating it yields CASSCWGPDQPQHF.

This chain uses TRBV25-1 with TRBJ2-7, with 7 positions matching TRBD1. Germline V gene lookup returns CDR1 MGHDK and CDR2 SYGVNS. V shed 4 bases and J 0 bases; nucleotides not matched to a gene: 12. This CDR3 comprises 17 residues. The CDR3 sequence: CASSGAQGTDYSYEQYF. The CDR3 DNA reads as TGTGCCAGCAGTGGCGCCCAAGGGACAGACTACTCCTACGAGCAGTACTTC.

CDR3 coding DNA: TGCGCCAGCAGCCAGGGCAGCCTAGCGGACACCGGGGAGCTGTTTTTT. This encodes CASSQGSLADTGELFF. The chain employs TRBV4-1 and TRBJ2-2; 7 positions agree with TRBD2. This CDR3 region has 16 residues. V shed 3 bases and J 3 bases; nucleotides not matched to a gene: 7. Per the germline V gene, CDR1 is MGHRA and CDR2 is YSYEKL.

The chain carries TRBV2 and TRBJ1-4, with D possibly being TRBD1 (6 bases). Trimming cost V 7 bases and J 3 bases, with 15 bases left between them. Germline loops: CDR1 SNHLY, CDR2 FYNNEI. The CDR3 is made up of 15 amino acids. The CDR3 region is CASKGGRTPNEKLFF. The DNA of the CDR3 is TGTGCCAGCAAAGGGGGGAGAACCCCTAATGAAAAACTGTTTTTT.